The 6 T cell receptor beta chains presented below share a single source sample, sequenced in a study of blood T cell repertoires in COVID-19. Produced via immunoSEQ multiplex PCR; TCRdb's table is partial and in-frame only. The sample holds around 220,000 clones, around 83% seen once. The material sequenced was peripheral blood. The receptors stem from a woman aged 80 or older with COVID-19, enrolled during active disease.

The genes are TRBV4-2 and TRBJ1-2, with D maybe TRBD1 (5 bases). In germline, CDR1 is LGHNA, CDR2 YNFKEQ. The CDR3 has 16 amino acids. V lost 0 bases and J 8 bases, leaving 19 bases between the germline ends. In DNA, the CDR3 is TGTGCCAGCAGCCAAGATTTCTTAACAAGGGGTGGCGGCTACACCTTC. Amino acids: CASSQDFLTRGGGYTF.

The V gene is TRBV6-5, the J gene TRBJ2-7; TRBD1 agrees at 9 bases. The trim removed 5 bases at V and 4 bases at J, leaving 9 bases unmatched. Germline lookup yields CDR1 MNHEY and CDR2 SVGAGI. The CDR3 runs 15 residues. The CDR3 DNA sequence: TGTGCCAGCAGTCTCCGGGACAGGGACGTATACGAGCAGTACTTC. Its translation: CASSLRDRDVYEQYF.

The J gene is TRBJ1-1, the V gene TRBV5-6; the D gene is possibly TRBD1 (5 bases). Germline-derived CDR1 and CDR2 are SGHDT and YYEEEE. Trimming took off 0 bases at V and 0 bases at J, with 12 bases between the two ends. This CDR3 spans 16 amino acids. CDR3 sequence (DNA): TGTGCCAGCAGCTTGGGGGGCCAAATTATGAACACTGAAGCTTTCTTT. This sequence encodes CASSLGGQIMNTEAFF. The full variable domain, with the rest looked up from reference TRBV5-6 and TRBJ1-1, is DAGVTQSPTHLIKTRGQQVTLRCSPKSGHDTVSWYQQALGQGPQFIFQYYEEEERQRGNFPDRFSGHQFPNYSSELNVNALLLGDSALYLCASSLGGQIMNTEAFFGQGTRLTVV.

The chain joins TRBV11-2 to TRBJ1-2; D gene ambiguous. V was trimmed by 5 bases and J by 0 bases, leaving 7 bases between them. CDR3 length: 13 residues. Looked up from germline, CDR1 is SGHAT and CDR2 is FQNNGV. CDR3: CASSATANYGYTF. CDR3 sequence (DNA): TGTGCCAGCAGCGCTACAGCTAACTATGGCTACACCTTC.

CDR3 sequence reads: CASSLGTGFSTEAFF. The CDR3 DNA follows: TGTGCCAGCAGCCTCGGGACAGGGTTTAGTACTGAAGCTTTCTTT. The chain recombines TRBV7-9 with TRBJ1-1; 9 bases align to TRBD1. The CDR3 has 15 amino acids. Germline CDR1 reads SEHNR; CDR2 reads FQNEAQ (reference sequence). Trimming took 5 bases from V and 5 from J; bases not matched to a gene: 9.

The chain has TRBV11-3 and TRBJ2-1; 8 nucleotides align to TRBD2. Trimming cost V 0 bases and J 9 bases; bases outside gene matches: 10. The CDR3 sequence is 16 residues long. Germline V gives CDR1 SGHNT, CDR2 YENEEA. This CDR3 is CASSLEASGLLSEQFF. The CDR3 DNA sequence: TGTGCCAGCAGCTTAGAGGCTAGCGGGCTTCTGTCTGAGCAGTTCTTC. The variable domain in full, completed from reference TRBV11-3 and TRBJ2-1, reads EAGVVQSPRYKIIEKKQPVAFWCNPISGHNTLYWYLQNLGQGPELLIRYENEEAVDDSQLPKDRFSAERLKGVDSTLKIQPAELGDSAVYLCASSLEASGLLSEQFFGPGTRLTVL.